This TCR beta chain was obtained from a study of T cells in Graves' hyperthyroidism and ophthalmopathy. Amplified TCR beta CDR3 regions derived from RNA transcripts. Carried out on the TCR CDR3, a first-round RT-PCR used the HTBI primer set. TCRdb reprocessed the multiplex PCR reads with MiXCR, giving one entry per CDR3 protein. The profile shows around 400,000 distinct CDR3 sequences, 13% of them singletons. This clonotype was seen many times. This sequence was found in a young woman with Graves' hyperthyroidism. The source material was blood.

The CDR3 protein is CASSLDLGTGYEKLFF. In DNA form, the CDR3 reads TGCGCCAGCAGCTTGGATTTAGGGACAGGGTACGAAAAACTGTTTTTT. The chain links TRBV5-1 to TRBJ1-4, with 9 bases fitting TRBD1. This CDR3 contains 16 residues. The germline V gene encodes CDR1 SGHRS and CDR2 YFSETQ. Trimming cost V 0 bases and J 8 bases; bases outside gene matches: 8.